This T cell receptor (beta chain) was recorded in a study of Graves' ophthalmopathy and Graves' hyperthyroidism listed by TCRdb under 2018. Background on the whole study: Peripheral blood samples were taken at the time of initial diagnosis, before any treatment was given. The study used TCR beta repertoire signatures to distinguish Graves' ophthalmopathy from Graves' hyperthyroidism and to predict progression to ophthalmopathy. In total, under 150 blood samples were TCR-sequenced: 43 ophthalmopathy, under 80 hyperthyroidism and approximately 17 hyperthyroidism-to-ophthalmopathy patients. To explore V-J signatures that separate ophthalmopathy from hyperthyroidism, a discovery set of 100 patients was enrolled, consisting of about 45 with ophthalmopathy and some 56 with stable hyperthyroidism. The independent validation cohort included about 20 hyperthyroidism patients plus 17 patients who later progressed from hyperthyroidism to ophthalmopathy. In about 6 hyperthyroidism patients, T-cell repertoires of thyroid tissue and blood were compared. Once sampling was done, hyperthyroidism patients were given methimazole at a starting dose of 30 mg daily, while ophthalmopathy patients were given high-dose intravenous methylprednisolone. The approximately 95 discovery patients were divided at random into training and test sets in a 7:3 ratio. Overall study outcomes, separate from this receptor: In validation, the model predicted ophthalmopathy progression with roughly 68% sensitivity and approximately 75% specificity; some 13 predicted patients were CT-confirmed with GO in a median of around 6 months. Ophthalmopathy was separated from stable hyperthyroidism by the 13-signature model with about 85% sensitivity and less than 82% specificity in cross-validation and with 80%/75% in the test set. Most expanded thyroid clonotypes with frequency above 0.001 were also detected in blood, suggesting blood repertoires may reflect the thyroid immune response. Sample size was not statistically predetermined, and group allocation was not concealed from the investigators.

A patient counted as having stable hyperthyroidism if there was no progression to ophthalmopathy within 18 months of follow-up. Hyperthyroidism patients were newly diagnosed, were aged 18 to 65 years, and had a disease duration under 2 months. Patients were excluded if they had other autoimmune diseases, uncontrolled infections, pregnancy or lactation. Diagnosis was based on clinical symptoms, serum thyroxine, TRAb, thyroid ultrasound and orbital computed tomography. Ficoll-Paque density gradient centrifugation was used to isolate PBMCs from approximately 11 ml of fresh peripheral blood. Trizol reagent was used to extract the total RNA, and its quality was then checked on an Agilent 2100 Bioanalyzer. For repertoire sequencing, the TCR beta CDR3 regions were amplified from RNA transcripts. HTBI primers and the Qiagen OneStep RT-PCR kit were used in a first-round RT-PCR, which was followed by a second-round multiplex PCR, size selection and purification. Libraries were sequenced on an Illumina HiSeq2000 using paired-end 100 bp reads. In the authors' own workflow: SOAPnuke was used for read processing, and reads with adapters, uncalled bases, a mean Phred below 15, or no exact constant-primer or identifier match were discarded. High-quality paired reads were merged with COPE v1.2.5. Each unique nucleotide sequence was treated as a clonotype, and MiTCR v1.1 was used to align the clonotypes to the IMGT TRB V, D and J references. The analysis was limited to V-J combinations with a frequency above 0.0001, which together covered over 99% of the repertoires. A TCR clonal expansion and chaos score per V-J combination was defined as the ratio of F50 clonal expansion to chaos observed in the TCRdist matrix. Welch's t-statistics and random forest were used to narrow the features down to about a dozen V-J combinations, which were then fed into a naive Bayes classifier. The similarity between thyroid and blood repertoires was quantified using the Morisita-Horn index. The public reads were reanalyzed by TCRdb: fastp trimming at Q25, MiXCR alignment, in-frame beta chains only. Identical CDR3 protein sequences are pooled into one entry, listed with their most common genes and DNA. What appears here as the V and J calls and clone size reflects TCRdb's work, not the paper's. Present in this sample are about 400,000 distinct CDR3 sequences, 20% to 25% of which were seen just once. The ten largest account for 3% of the sample.

The germline V gene specifies MDHEN as CDR1 and SYDVKM as CDR2. Reading from cysteine to phenylalanine, the CDR3 counts 15 amino acids. Only the CDR3 region is kept as DNA, spanning 45 bases read in frame from base 1. With regard to this clonotype: The target of this receptor is not known. It may be a read error: a sequence one base away is much more abundant.

The material sequenced was peripheral blood. This TCR derives from a woman aged 18-29 years with stable Graves' hyperthyroidism. Donor details come from another sample of the same person, matched by shared clones. The sequence links TRBV28 to TRBJ1-2; 8 bases in between match TRBD1. The CDR3 reads CASRPFRDRNYGYAF. Read as DNA, the sequence is TGTGCCAGCAGGCCCTTCCGGGACAGGAACTATGGCTACGCCTTC.